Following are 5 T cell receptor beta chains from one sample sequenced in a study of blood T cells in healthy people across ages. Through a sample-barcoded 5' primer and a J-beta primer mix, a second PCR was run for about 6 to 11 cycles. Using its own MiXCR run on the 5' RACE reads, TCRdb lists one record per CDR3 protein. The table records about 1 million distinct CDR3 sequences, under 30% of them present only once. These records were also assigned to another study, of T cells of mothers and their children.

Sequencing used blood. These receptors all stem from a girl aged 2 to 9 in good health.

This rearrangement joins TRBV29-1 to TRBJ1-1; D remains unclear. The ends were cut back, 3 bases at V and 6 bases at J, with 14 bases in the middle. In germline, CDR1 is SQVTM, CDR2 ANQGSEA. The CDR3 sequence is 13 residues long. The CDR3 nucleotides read TGCAGCGTTGATAGGGTTTTAAGTGCTGAAGCTTTCTTT. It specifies CSVDRVLSAEAFF.

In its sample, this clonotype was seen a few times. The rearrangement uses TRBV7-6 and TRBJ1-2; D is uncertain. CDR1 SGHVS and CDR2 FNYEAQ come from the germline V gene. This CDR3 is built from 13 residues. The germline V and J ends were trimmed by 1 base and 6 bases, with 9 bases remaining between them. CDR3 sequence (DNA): TGTGCCAGCAGCTTAGATCCCGGAAATGGCTACACCTTC. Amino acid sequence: CASSLDPGNGYTF.

The CDR3 is CSVEGAHSYEQYF. The CDR3 DNA reads as TGCAGCGTTGAAGGGGCTCATTCCTACGAGCAGTACTTC. The rearrangement joins TRBV29-1 to TRBJ2-5; D not certain. The J call is doubtful: the DNA matches TRBJ2-7 better. The CDR3 totals 13 residues. Germline V CDR1 and CDR2: SQVTM, ANQGSEA.

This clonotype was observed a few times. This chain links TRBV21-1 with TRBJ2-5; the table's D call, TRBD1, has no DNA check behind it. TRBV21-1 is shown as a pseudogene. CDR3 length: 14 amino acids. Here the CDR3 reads CASSIAGTGETQYF. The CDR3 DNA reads TGTGCCAGCAGCATCGCAGGGACGGGAGAGACCCAGTACTTC.

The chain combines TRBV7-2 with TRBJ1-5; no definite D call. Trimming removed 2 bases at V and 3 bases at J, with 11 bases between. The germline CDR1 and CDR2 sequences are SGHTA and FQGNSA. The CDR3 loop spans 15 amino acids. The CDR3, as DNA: TGTGCCAGCAGCTTAAGGGCTCTAACCAATCAGCCCCAGCATTTT. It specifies CASSLRALTNQPQHF.